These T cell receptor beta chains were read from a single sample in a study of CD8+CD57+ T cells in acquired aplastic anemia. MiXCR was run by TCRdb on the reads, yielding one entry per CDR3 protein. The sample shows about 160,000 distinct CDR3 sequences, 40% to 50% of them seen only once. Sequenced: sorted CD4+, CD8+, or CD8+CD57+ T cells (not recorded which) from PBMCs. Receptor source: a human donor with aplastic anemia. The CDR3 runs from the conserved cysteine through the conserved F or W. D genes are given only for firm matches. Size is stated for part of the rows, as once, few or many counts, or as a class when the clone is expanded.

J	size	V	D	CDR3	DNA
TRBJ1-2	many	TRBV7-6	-	CASSQLDSYGYTF	TGTGCCAGCAGCCAGCTCGATTCCTATGGCTACACCTTC
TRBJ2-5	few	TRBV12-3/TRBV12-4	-	CASSLRSQETQYF	TGTGCCAGCAGTTTAAGAAGCCAAGAGACCCAGTACTTC
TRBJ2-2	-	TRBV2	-	CASSRRQNTGELFF	TGTGCCAGCAGTCGCCGACAGAACACCGGGGAGCTGTTTTTT
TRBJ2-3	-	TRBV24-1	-	CATSEHLMTGTDTQYF	TGTGCCACCAGTGAGCACCTCATGACAGGCACAGATACGCAGTATTTT
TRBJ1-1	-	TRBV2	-	CASSEPKMNTEAFF	TGTGCCAGCAGTGAACCCAAAATGAACACTGAAGCTTTCTTT
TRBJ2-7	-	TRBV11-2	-	CASSSEGRTEVLSYEQYF	TGTGCCAGCAGCTCAGAGGGGAGGACAGAAGTCCTTTCCTACGAGCAGTACTTC
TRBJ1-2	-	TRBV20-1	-	CSAPGQEGYGYTF	TGCAGTGCCCCCGGGCAGGAGGGCTATGGCTACACCTTC
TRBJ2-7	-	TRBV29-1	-	CSVSRGVYEQYF	TGCAGCGTTTCCAGGGGAGTCTACGAGCAGTACTTC
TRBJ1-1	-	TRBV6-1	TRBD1	CASSGRDSQSGTEAFF	TGTGCCAGCAGTGGCCGGGACAGCCAGTCGGGCACTGAAGCTTTCTTT
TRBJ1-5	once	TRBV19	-	CASRGTSNQPQHF	TGTGCCAGTAGAGGGACTAGCAATCAGCCCCAGCATTTT
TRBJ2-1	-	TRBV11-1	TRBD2	CASSLNSGSSNEQFF	TGTGCCAGCAGCTTAAATAGCGGGAGTAGTAATGAGCAGTTCTTC
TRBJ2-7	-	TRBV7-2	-	CASSSRFVPYEQYF	TGTGCCAGTAGTTCCAGGTTCGTTCCCTACGAGCAGTACTTC
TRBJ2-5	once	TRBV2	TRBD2	CASRDSGGFQETQYF	TGTGCCAGCAGGGATAGCGGGGGGTTCCAAGAGACCCAGTACTTC
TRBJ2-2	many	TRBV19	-	CASSIGTFATGELFF	TGTGCCAGTAGTATCGGGACTTTTGCCACCGGGGAGCTGTTTTTT
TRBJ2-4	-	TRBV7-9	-	CASTSGNIQYF	TGTGCCAGCACATCGGGAAACATTCAGTACTTC
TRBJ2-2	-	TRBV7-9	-	CASSSVGRAGELFF	TGTGCCAGCAGCTCAGTCGGTAGAGCCGGGGAGCTGTTTTTT
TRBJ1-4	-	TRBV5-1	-	CASSSYGDNEKLFF	TGCGCCAGCAGCTCCTATGGGGATAATGAAAAACTGTTTTTT
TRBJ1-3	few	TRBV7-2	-	CASSLPGADVGNTIYF	TGTGCCAGCAGCCTCCCAGGGGCGGATGTTGGAAACACCATATATTTT
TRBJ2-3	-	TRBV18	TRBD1	CASSDRGLGITDTQYF	TGTGCCAGCTCCGACAGGGGGCTCGGGATCACAGATACGCAGTATTTT
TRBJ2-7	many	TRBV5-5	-	CASMGDSYEQYF	TGTGCCAGCATGGGGGACTCCTACGAGCAGTACTTC
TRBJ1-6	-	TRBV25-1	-	CASSESWDSPLHF	TGTGCCAGCAGTGAATCTTGGGATTCACCCCTCCACTTT
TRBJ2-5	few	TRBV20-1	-	CSGRGRETQYF	TGCAGTGGGCGGGGTCGGGAGACCCAGTACTTC
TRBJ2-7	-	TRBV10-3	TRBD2	CATQGGVTYEQYF	TGTGCCACCCAGGGAGGGGTCACCTACGAGCAGTACTTC
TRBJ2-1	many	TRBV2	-	CASSFSLRESDNEQFF	TGTGCCAGCAGTTTCTCTTTAAGGGAGTCGGACAATGAGCAGTTCTTC
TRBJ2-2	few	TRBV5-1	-	CASREEGSNTGELFF	TGCGCCAGCAGGGAAGAGGGATCTAACACCGGGGAGCTGTTTTTT
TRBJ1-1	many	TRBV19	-	CASSMAGGEEVEAFF	TGTGCCAGTAGTATGGCGGGGGGTGAGGAAGTTGAAGCTTTCTTT
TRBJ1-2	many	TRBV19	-	CASRVTRQAPNYGYTF	TGTGCCAGTAGAGTTACCCGACAAGCCCCTAACTATGGCTACACCTTC
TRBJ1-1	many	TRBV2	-	CASSEGPTNTEAFF	TGTGCCAGCAGTGAGGGACCGACGAACACTGAAGCTTTCTTT
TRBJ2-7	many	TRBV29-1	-	CSVEDPRDTSYEQYF	TGCAGCGTTGAAGACCCTCGGGACACGTCCTACGAGCAGTACTTC
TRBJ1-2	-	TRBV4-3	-	CASSQANSESDGYTF	TGCGCCAGCAGCCAAGCGAACAGTGAGTCGGACGGCTACACCTTC
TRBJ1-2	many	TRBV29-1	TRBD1	CSVPGTDPHGYTF	TGCAGCGTTCCCGGGACAGATCCTCATGGCTACACCTTC
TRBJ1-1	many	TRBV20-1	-	CSARDRGPTEAFF	TGCAGTGCTAGAGACAGGGGTCCCACTGAAGCTTTCTTT
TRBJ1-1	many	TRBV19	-	CASSLWVAATEAFF	TGTGCCAGTAGTCTGTGGGTCGCCGCCACTGAAGCTTTCTTT
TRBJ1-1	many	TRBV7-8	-	CASTPPTGSEAFF	TGTGCCAGCACCCCCCCTACAGGGTCTGAAGCTTTCTTT
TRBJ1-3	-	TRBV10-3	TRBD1	CAIGQDPFDTVYF	TGTGCCATCGGACAGGACCCTTTTGACACCGTATATTTT
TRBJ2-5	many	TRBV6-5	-	CASSSTGIQETQYF	TGTGCCAGCAGTAGCACCGGGATCCAAGAGACCCAGTACTTC
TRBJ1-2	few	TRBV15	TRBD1	CATSRPRTGNYGYTF	TGTGCCACCAGCAGACCCCGGACAGGGAACTATGGCTACACCTTC
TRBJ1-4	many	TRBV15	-	CATSRVLGQRKLFF	TGTGCCACCAGCAGAGTACTGGGGCAGAGAAAACTGTTTTTT
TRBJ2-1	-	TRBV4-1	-	CASSQAWGLSHNEQFF	TGCGCCAGCAGCCAAGCTTGGGGCCTCTCCCACAATGAGCAGTTCTTC
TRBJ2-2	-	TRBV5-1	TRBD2	CASRSGTSGGAFWTGELFF	TGCGCCAGCAGATCCGGGACTAGCGGGGGGGCCTTTTGGACCGGGGAGCTGTTTTTT